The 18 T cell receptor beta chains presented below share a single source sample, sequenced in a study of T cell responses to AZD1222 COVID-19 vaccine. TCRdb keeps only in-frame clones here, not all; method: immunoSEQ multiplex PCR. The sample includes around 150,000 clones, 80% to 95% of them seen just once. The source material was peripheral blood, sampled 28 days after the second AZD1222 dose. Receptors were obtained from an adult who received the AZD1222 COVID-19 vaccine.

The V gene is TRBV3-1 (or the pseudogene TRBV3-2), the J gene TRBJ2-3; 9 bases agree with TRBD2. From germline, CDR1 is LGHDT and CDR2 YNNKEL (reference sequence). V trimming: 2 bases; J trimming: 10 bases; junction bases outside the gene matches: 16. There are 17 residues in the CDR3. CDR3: CASSQYRGRGAGAPQYF. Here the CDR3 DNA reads TGTGCCAGCAGCCAATATCGCGGGAGGGGGGCAGGGGCTCCGCAGTATTTT.

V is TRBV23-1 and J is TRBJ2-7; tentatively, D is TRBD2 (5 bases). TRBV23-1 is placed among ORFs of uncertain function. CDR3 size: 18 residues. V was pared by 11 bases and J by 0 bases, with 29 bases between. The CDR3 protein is CAPPLAADLPQSSYEQYF. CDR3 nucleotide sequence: TGCGCCCCTCCTCTTGCAGCGGACTTACCTCAAAGCTCCTACGAGCAGTACTTC.

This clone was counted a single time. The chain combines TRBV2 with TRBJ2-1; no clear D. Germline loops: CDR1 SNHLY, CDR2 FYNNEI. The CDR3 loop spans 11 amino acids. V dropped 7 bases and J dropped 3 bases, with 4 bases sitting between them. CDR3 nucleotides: TGTGCCAGCAACAGCTACAATGAGCAGTTCTTC. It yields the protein CASNSYNEQFF.

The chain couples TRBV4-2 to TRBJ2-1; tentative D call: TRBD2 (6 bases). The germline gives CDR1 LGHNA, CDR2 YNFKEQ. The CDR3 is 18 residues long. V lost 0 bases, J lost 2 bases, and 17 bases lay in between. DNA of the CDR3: TGTGCCAGCAGCCAAGATTACGGGAGCGGCCACGCCTACAATGAGCAGTTCTTC. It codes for CASSQDYGSGHAYNEQFF.

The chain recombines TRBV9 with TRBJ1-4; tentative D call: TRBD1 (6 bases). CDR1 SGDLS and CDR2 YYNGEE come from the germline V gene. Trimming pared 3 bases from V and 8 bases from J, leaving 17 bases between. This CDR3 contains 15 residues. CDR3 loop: CASSARDEGGEKLFF. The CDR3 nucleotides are TGTGCCAGCAGCGCCCGGGACGAGGGGGGCGAAAAACTGTTTTTT.

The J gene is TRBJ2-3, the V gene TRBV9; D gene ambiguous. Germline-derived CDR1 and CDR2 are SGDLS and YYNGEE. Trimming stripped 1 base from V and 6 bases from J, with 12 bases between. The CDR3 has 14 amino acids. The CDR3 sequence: CASSVTVKGDTQYF. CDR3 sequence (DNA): TGTGCCAGCAGCGTAACGGTCAAGGGCGATACGCAGTATTTT.

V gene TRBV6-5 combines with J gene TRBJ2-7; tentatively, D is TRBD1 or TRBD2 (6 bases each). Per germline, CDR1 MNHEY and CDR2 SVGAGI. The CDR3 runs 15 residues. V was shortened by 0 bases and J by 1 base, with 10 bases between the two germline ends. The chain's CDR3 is CASSYSGGPSYEQYF. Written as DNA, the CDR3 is TGTGCCAGCAGTTACTCTGGGGGGCCATCCTACGAGCAGTACTTC.

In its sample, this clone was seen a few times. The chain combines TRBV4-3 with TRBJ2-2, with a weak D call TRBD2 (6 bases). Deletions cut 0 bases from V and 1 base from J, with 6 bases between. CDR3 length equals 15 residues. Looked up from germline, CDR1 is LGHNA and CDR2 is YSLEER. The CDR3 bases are TGCGCCAGCAGCCAAGACGGGGGGAACACCGGGGAGCTGTTTTTT. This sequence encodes CASSQDGGNTGELFF.

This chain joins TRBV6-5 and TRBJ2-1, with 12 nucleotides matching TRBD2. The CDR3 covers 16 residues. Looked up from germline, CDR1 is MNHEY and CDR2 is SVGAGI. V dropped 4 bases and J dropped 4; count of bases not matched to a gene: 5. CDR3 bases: TGTGCCAGCAGTTCAACTAGCGGGAGGCCGTACAATGAGCAGTTCTTC. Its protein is CASSSTSGRPYNEQFF.

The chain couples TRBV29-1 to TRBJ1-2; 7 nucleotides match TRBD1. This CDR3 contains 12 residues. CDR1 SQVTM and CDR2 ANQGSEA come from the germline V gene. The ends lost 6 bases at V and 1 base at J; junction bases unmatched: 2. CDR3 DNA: TGCAGCGTGGGACAGAGTAACTATGGCTACACCTTC. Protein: CSVGQSNYGYTF.

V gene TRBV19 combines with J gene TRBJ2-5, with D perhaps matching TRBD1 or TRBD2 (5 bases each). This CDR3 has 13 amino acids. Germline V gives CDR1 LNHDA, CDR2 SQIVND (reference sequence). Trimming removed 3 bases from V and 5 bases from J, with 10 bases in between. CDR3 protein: CASSMLGVETQYF. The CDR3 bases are TGTGCCAGTAGTATGTTGGGGGTTGAGACCCAGTACTTC.

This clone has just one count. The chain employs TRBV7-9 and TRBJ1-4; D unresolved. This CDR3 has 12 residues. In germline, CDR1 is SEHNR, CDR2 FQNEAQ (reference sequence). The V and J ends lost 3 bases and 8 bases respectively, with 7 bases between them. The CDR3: CASSFEREKLFF. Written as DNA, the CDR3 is TGTGCCAGCAGCTTTGAGAGAGAAAAACTGTTTTTT.

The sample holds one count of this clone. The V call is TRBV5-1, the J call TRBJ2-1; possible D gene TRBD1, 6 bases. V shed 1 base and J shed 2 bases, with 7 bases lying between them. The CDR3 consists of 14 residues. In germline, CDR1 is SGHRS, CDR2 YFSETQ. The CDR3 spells CASSLQGPYNEQFF. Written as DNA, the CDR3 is TGCGCCAGCAGCTTGCAGGGGCCCTACAATGAGCAGTTCTTC.

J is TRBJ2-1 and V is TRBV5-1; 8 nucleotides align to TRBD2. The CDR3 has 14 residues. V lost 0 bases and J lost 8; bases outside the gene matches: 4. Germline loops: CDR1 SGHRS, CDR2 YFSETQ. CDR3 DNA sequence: TGCGCCAGCAGCTTGGTTGCGGGGGGCCATGAGCAGTTCTTC. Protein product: CASSLVAGGHEQFF. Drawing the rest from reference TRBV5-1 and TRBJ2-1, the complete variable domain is KAGVTQTPRYLIKTRGQQVTLSCSPISGHRSVSWYQQTPGQGLQFLFEYFSETQRNKGNFPGRFSGRQFSNSRSEMNVSTLELGDSALYLCASSLVAGGHEQFFGPGTRLTVL.

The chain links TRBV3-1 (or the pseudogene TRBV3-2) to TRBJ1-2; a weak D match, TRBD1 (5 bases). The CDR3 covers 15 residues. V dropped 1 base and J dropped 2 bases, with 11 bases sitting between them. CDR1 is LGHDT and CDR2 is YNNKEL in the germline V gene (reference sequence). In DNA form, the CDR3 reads TGTGCCAGCAGCCAAGGGGCGGGGGGAAACTATGGCTACACCTTC. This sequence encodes CASSQGAGGNYGYTF.

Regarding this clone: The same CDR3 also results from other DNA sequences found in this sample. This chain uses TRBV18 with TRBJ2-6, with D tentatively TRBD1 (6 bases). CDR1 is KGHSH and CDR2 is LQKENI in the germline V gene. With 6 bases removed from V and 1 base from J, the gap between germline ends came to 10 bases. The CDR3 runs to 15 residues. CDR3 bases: TGTGCCAGCTCTCCTACAGGGTCTGGGGCCAACGTCCTGACTTTC. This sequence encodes CASSPTGSGANVLTF.

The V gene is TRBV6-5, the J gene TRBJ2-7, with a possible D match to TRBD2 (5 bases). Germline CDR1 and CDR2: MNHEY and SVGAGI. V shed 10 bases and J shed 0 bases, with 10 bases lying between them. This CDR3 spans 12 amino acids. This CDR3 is CATGGGSYEQYF. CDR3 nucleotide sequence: TGTGCCACCGGAGGCGGCTCCTACGAGCAGTACTTC.

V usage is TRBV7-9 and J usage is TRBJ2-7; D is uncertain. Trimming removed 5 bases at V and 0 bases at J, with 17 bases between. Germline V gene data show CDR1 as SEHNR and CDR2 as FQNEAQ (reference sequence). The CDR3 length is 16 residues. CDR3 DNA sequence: TGTGCCAGCAGCCCCGCCCTGGCCCGCTACTCCTACGAGCAGTACTTC. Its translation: CASSPALARYSYEQYF.